The present TCR beta chain was sequenced within a study of OX40 agonist ivuxolimab in advanced cancers. For the study at large: Every 2 weeks, patients received ivuxolimab intravenously, dosed at 0.01 to 10 mg/kg. Findings of the study overall: Some patients without response likewise showed low normalized clonal expansion. Among the least clonally expanded were partial responders at 0.1-3.0 mg/kg.

The ends were cut back, 4 bases at V and 5 bases at J, with 11 bases in the middle. The CDR3 is made up of 12 amino acids. The germline V gene has CDR1 GTSNPN and CDR2 SVGIG (reference sequence). About this clone: No antigen is known for it.

Peripheral blood came from all dose cohorts at three timepoints. Libraries were prepared by immunoSEQ multiplex PCR; TCRdb keeps only in-frame clonotypes and omits some of them. This sample carries approximately 100,000 clones, just over 90% of them seen once, and the ten largest clones take approximately 0.31%. The TCR originated in an adult with an advanced solid tumor such as melanoma, head and neck, liver or kidney cancer. The chain joins TRBV30 to TRBJ2-5, with no clear D. Sequenced material: CD4+ or CD8+ T cells sorted from blood, taken in a trial of the OX40 agonist ivuxolimab. The chain's CDR3 is CAWTRIGETQYF. The CDR3 DNA reads as TGTGCCTGGACTAGGATAGGCGAGACCCAGTACTTC.